This T cell receptor (beta chain) was sequenced for a study of blood T cell repertoires in COVID-19. Clones were sequenced by immunoSEQ multiplex PCR, and TCRdb holds only the in-frame ones, with some missing. Among some 13,000 clones listed, 65% to 90% were seen once. Trimming removed 3 bases from V and 6 bases from J, with 16 bases in between. The CDR3 has 15 amino acids. From germline, CDR1 is MGHRA and CDR2 YSYEKL. The receptor was derived from a man at least 80 years old with acute or convalescent COVID-19. The chain employs TRBV4-1 and TRBJ2-3; TRBD2 is a possible D gene (6 bases). The sample taken for sequencing was peripheral blood. The CDR3, as DNA: TGCGCCAGCAGCCAGAAGGGACTCCTGGGGGATACGCAGTATTTT. Translating gives CASSQKGLLGDTQYF.